This TCR beta chain was captured by sequencing in a study of cytomegalovirus exposure and HLA in healthy donors. Study results and limitations: An ancestry cluster, one associated with Asian ancestry, reportedly showed fewer N-insertions than the roughly 670-donor mean in a later analysis.

In germline, CDR1 is SGHTS, CDR2 YDEGEE. This CDR3 comprises 15 residues. V lost 3 bases and J lost 1; bases outside the gene matches: 7. Notes on this clone: Its antigen remains unknown.

Primers included in the PCR were 60 Vbeta and 13 Jbeta primers. Here immunoSEQ multiplex PCR was the method, and the copy in TCRdb shows in-frame clones only, minus some. The sample records 130,000 to 150,000 clones, around three fifths being singletons. V usage is TRBV5-8 and J usage is TRBJ2-7; 7 bases match TRBD1. Material: PBMCs. The TCR was taken from a woman between 25 and 40 years old in good health and CMV-seropositive. CDR3 sequence reads: CASSSKQGSSYEQYF. In DNA form, the CDR3 reads TGTGCCAGCAGCTCCAAACAGGGGTCTTCCTACGAGCAGTACTTC.